Following are 4 T cell receptor beta chains from one sample sequenced in a study of shared clonotypes between healthy human individuals. The assay was immunoSEQ multiplex PCR, and TCRdb's table has in-frame clones only and misses some. In the table there are 450,000 to 600,000 clones, around three quarters of which are singletons. The sample comprised PBMCs. The source of these receptors is a woman between 35 and 50 years old in good health. Some clones in this sample may be carry-over from other donors' samples.

V usage is TRBV7-8 and J usage is TRBJ2-7, with TRBD2 identical over 9 bases. J lost 2 bases, V lost 3 bases, and 2 bases had no gene match. Germline assignment: CDR1 SGHVS and CDR2 FQNEAQ. The CDR3 extends over 14 amino acids. CDR3 protein: CASSFASGAYEQYF. The CDR3 bases are TGTGCCAGCAGCTTTGCTAGCGGGGCCTACGAGCAGTACTTC.

V gene TRBV14 combines with J gene TRBJ2-1; TRBD2 is a possible D gene (6 bases). V shed 6 bases and J shed 0 bases, with 12 bases lying between them. This CDR3 is 15 amino acids long. The V gene's germline CDR1 is SGHDN and CDR2 FVKESK. In DNA form, the CDR3 reads TGTGCCAGCAGAAATAGCGGAAACTCCTACAATGAGCAGTTCTTC. Its translation is CASRNSGNSYNEQFF.

This chain links TRBV5-1 with TRBJ2-5; tentative D call: TRBD2 (5 bases). The germline V gene has CDR1 SGHRS and CDR2 YFSETQ. The V and J ends lost 1 base and 5 bases respectively, with 6 bases between them. The CDR3 spans 12 residues. The CDR3 loop reads CASSLWRETQYF. Written as DNA, the CDR3 is TGCGCCAGCAGCTTGTGGAGGGAGACCCAGTACTTC.

The chain employs TRBV29-1 and TRBJ1-5; TRBD1 matches at 10 bases. J was trimmed by 5 bases and V by 6 bases; bases with no gene match: 4. CDR1 SQVTM and CDR2 ANQGSEA come from the germline V gene. CDR3 length equals 13 residues. The CDR3 protein is CSVQTGGDQPQHF. CDR3 sequence (DNA): TGCAGCGTCCAGACAGGGGGCGATCAGCCCCAGCATTTT.